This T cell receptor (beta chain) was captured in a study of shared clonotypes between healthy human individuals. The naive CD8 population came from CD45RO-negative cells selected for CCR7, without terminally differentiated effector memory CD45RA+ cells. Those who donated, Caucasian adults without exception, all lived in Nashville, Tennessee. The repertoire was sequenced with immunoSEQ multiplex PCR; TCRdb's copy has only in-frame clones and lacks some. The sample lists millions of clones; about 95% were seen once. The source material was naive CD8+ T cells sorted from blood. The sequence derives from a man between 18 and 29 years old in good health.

The chain's CDR3 is CASSLYYQGFEKLFF. The CDR3 nucleotides are TGTGCCAGCAGTTTATATTATCAGGGATTCGAAAAACTGTTTTTT. The rearrangement uses TRBV27 and TRBJ1-4; maybe TRBD1 (5 bases). Trimming removed 1 base from V and 8 bases from J, with 14 bases in between. The CDR3 is made up of 15 amino acids. Germline loops: CDR1 MNHEY, CDR2 SMNVEV (reference sequence). Using reference TRBV27 and TRBJ1-4 for the parts outside the CDR3, the full variable domain is EAQVTQNPRYLITVTGKKLTVTCSQNMNHEYMSWYRQDPGLGLRQIYYSMNVEVTDKGDVPEGYKVSRKEKRNFPLILESPSPNQTSLYFCASSLYYQGFEKLFFGSGTQLSVL.